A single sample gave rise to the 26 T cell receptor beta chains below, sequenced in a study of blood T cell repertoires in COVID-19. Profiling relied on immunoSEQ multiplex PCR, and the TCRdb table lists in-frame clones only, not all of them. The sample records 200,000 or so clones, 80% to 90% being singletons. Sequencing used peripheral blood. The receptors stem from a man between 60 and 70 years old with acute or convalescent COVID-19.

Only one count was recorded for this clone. CDR3 sequence: CASRPKKGKGRGQDEAFF. CDR3 coding DNA: TGTGCCAGCCGACCTAAAAAGGGGAAAGGCAGGGGCCAGGATGAAGCTTTCTTT. V and J are TRBV7-9 and TRBJ1-1, with D possibly TRBD1 on 6 matching bases. CDR3 size: 18 residues. CDR1 SEHNR and CDR2 FQNEAQ come from the germline V gene (reference sequence). The ends were cut back, 8 bases at V and 7 bases at J, with 32 bases in the middle.

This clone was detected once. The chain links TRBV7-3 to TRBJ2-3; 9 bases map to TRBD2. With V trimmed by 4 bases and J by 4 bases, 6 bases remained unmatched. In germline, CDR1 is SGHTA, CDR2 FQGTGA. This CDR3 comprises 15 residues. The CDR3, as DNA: TGTGCCAGCAGCTCGGCGGGAGGGCCGCCAGATACGCAGTATTTT. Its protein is CASSSAGGPPDTQYF.

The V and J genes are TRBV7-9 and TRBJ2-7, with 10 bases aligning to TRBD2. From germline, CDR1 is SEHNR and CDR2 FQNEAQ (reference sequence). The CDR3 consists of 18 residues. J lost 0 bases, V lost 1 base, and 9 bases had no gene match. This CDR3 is CASSLGLAGGDFSYEQYF. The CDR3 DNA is TGTGCCAGCAGCTTAGGATTAGCGGGAGGTGATTTCTCCTACGAGCAGTACTTC.

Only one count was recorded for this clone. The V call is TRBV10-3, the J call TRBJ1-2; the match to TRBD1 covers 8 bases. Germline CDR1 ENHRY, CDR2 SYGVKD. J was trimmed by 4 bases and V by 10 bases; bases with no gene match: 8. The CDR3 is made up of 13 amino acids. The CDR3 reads CATFGQGGYGYTF. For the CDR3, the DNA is TGTGCCACTTTTGGACAGGGTGGCTATGGCTACACCTTC.

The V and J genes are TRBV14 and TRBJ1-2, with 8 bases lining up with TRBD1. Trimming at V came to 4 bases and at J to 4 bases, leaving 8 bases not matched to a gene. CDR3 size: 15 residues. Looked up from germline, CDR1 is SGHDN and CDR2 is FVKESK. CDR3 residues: CASSPDRVKSYGYTF. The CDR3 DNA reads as TGTGCCAGCAGCCCGGACAGGGTAAAAAGCTATGGCTACACCTTC.

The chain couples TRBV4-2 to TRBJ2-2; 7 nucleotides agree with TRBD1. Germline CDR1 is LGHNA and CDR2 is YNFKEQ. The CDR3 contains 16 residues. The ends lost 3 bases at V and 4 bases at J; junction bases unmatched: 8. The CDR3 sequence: CASSHATGVVTGELFF. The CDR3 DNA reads TGTGCCAGCAGCCATGCTACAGGGGTGGTCACCGGGGAGCTGTTTTTT.

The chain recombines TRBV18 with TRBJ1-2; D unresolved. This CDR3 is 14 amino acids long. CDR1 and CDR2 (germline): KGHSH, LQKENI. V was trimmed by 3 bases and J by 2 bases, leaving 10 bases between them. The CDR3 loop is CASSPPTENYGYTF. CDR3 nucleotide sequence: TGTGCCAGCTCACCCCCAACAGAGAACTATGGCTACACCTTC.

The CDR3 DNA is TGTGCCAGCAGGGAGCGGGAGGTCAATGAGCAGTTCTTC. Amino acid sequence: CASREREVNEQFF. The chain combines TRBV12-3 or TRBV12-4 with TRBJ2-1; 9 bases agree with TRBD2. After removal of 6 bases from V and 6 bases from J, the junction contained 3 bases not matched to a gene. The CDR3 has 13 residues.

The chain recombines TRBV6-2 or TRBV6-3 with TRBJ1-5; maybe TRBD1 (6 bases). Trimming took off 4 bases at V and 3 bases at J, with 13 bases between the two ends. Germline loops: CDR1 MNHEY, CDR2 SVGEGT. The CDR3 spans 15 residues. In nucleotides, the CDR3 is TGTGCCAGCAGTTTCCTCCGGGACATCAATCAGCCCCAGCATTTT. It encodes CASSFLRDINQPQHF.

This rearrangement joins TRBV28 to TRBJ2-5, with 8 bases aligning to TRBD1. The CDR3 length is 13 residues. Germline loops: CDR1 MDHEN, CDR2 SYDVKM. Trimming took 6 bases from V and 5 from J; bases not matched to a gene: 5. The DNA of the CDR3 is TGTGCCAGCAGGGGACAGGTTATTGAGACCCAGTACTTC. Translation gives CASRGQVIETQYF. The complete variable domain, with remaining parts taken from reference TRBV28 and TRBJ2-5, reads DVKVTQSSRYLVKRTGEKVFLECVQDMDHENMFWYRQDPGLGLRLIYFSYDVKMKEKGDIPEGYSVSREKKERFSLILESASTNQTSMYLCASRGQVIETQYFGPGTRLLVL.

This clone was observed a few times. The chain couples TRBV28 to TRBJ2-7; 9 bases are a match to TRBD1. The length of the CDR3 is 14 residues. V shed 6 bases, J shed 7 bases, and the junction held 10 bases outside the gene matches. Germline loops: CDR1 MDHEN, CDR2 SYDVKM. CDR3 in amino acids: CASSIGQGRYEQYF. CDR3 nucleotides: TGTGCCAGCAGCATTGGACAGGGGAGGTATGAGCAGTACTTC.

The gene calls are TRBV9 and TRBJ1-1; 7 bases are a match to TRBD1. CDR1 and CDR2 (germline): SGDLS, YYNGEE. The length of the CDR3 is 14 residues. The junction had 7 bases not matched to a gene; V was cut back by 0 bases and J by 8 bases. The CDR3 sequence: CASSVGGGAVEAFF. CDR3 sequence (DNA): TGTGCCAGCAGCGTAGGAGGGGGCGCGGTCGAAGCTTTCTTT. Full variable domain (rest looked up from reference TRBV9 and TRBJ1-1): DSGVTQTPKHLITATGQRVTLRCSPRSGDLSVYWYQQSLDQGLQFLIQYYNGEERAKGNILERFSAQQFPDLHSELNLSSLELGDSALYFCASSVGGGAVEAFFGQGTRLTVV.

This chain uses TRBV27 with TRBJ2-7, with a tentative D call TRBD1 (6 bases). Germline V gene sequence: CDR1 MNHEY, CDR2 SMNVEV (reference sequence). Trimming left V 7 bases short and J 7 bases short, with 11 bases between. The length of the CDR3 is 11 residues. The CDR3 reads CASTHQGEQYF. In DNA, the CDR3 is TGTGCCAGCACTCACCAGGGGGAGCAGTACTTC.

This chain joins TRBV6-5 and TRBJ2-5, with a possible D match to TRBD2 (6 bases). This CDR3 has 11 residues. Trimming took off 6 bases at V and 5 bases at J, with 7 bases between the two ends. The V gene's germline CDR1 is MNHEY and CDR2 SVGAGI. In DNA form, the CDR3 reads TGTGCCAGCAGGGAGGGCGAGACCCAGTACTTC. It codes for CASREGETQYF.

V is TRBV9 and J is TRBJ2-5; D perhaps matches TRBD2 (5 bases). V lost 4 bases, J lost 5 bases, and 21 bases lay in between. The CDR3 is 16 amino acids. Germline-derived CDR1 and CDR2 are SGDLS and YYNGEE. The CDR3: CASSIASGTGLETQYF. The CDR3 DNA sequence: TGTGCCAGCAGCATAGCTTCCGGTACGGGATTGGAGACCCAGTACTTC. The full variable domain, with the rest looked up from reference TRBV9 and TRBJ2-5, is DSGVTQTPKHLITATGQRVTLRCSPRSGDLSVYWYQQSLDQGLQFLIQYYNGEERAKGNILERFSAQQFPDLHSELNLSSLELGDSALYFCASSIASGTGLETQYFGPGTRLLVL.

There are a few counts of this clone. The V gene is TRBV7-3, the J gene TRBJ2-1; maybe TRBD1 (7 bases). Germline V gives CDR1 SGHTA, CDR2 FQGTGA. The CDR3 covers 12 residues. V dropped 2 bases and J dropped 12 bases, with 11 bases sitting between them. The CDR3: CASSLAQGGQFF. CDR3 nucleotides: TGTGCCAGCAGCTTAGCTCAGGGGGGGCAGTTCTTC.

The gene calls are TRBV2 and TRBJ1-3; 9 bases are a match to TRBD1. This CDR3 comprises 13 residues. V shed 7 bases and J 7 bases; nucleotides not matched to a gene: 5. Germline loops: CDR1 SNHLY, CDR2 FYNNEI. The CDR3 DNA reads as TGTGCCAGCACCGGGACAGGGAGGAACACCATATATTTT. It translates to CASTGTGRNTIYF.

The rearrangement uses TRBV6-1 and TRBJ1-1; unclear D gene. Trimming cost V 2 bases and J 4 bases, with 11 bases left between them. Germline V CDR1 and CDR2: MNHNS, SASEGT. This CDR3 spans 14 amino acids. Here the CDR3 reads CASSEPREGTEAFF. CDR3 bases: TGTGCCAGCAGTGAACCACGTGAGGGCACTGAAGCTTTCTTT.

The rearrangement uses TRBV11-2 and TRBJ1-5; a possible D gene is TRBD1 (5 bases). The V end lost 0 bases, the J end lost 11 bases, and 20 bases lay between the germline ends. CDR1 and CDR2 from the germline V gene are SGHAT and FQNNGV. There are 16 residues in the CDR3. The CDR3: CASSLDRFGTGGAQHF. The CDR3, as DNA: TGTGCCAGCAGCTTAGATAGGTTCGGGACTGGAGGGGCCCAGCATTTT.

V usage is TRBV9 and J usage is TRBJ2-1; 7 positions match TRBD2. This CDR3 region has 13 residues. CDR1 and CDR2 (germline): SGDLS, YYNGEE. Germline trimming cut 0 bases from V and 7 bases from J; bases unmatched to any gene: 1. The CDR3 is CASSVDGRNEQFF. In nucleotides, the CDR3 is TGTGCCAGCAGCGTAGACGGGAGGAATGAGCAGTTCTTC.

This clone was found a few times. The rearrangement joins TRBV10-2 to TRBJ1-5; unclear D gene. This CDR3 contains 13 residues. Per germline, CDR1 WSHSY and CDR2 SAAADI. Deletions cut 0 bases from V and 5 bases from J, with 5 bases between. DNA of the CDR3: TGCGCCAGCAGTGAGTCTCCCTATCAGCCCCAGCATTTT. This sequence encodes CASSESPYQPQHF.

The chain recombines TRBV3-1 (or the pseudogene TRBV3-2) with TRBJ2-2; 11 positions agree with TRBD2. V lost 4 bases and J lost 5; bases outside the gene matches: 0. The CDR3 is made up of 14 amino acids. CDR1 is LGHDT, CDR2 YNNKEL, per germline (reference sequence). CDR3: CASSRTSGTGELFF. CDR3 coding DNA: TGTGCCAGCAGCCGGACTAGCGGGACCGGGGAGCTGTTTTTT.

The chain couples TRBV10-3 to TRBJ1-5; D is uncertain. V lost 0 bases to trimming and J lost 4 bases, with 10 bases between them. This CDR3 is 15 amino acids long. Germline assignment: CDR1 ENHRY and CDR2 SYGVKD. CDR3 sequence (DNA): TGTGCCATCAGTGAGTCTTCCGGGAGTAATCAGCCCCAGCATTTT. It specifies CAISESSGSNQPQHF.

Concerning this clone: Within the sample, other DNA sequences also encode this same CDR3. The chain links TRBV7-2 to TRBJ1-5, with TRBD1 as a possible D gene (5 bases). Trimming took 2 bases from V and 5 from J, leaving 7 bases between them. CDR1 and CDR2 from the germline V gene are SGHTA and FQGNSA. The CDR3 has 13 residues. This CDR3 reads CASSLTGDQPQHF. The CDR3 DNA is TGTGCCAGCAGCTTAACGGGGGATCAGCCCCAGCATTTT.

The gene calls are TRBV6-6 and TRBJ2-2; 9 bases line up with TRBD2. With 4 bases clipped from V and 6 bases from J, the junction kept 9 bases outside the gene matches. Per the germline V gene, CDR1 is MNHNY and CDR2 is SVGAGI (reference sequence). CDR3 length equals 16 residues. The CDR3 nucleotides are TGTGCCAGCAGTTCCCCGACTAGCGGCGGGTCCGGGGAGCTGTTTTTT. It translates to CASSSPTSGGSGELFF.

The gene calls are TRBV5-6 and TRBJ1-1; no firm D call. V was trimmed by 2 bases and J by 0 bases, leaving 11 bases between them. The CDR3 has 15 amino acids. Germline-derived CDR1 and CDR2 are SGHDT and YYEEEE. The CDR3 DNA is TGTGCCAGCAGCTTTCTGCGGGTTATGAACACTGAAGCTTTCTTT. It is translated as CASSFLRVMNTEAFF. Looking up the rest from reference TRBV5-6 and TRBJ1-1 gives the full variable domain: DAGVTQSPTHLIKTRGQQVTLRCSPKSGHDTVSWYQQALGQGPQFIFQYYEEEERQRGNFPDRFSGHQFPNYSSELNVNALLLGDSALYLCASSFLRVMNTEAFFGQGTRLTVV.